This T cell receptor beta chain was sequenced during a study of shared clonotypes between healthy human individuals. Study at large: The plates for each donor numbered three CD4 naive, three CD4 memory, two CD8 naive and one CD8 memory.

Turning to this clone: Its cognate antigen is unknown. The same CDR3 arises from other DNA sequences in this sample as well.

Sorted subsets were amplified in replicate PCRs using 200 to 250 ng DNA, 25,000 to 30,000 T cell genomes. Data came from immunoSEQ multiplex PCR; TCRdb stores just in-frame clones and leaves some out. The table includes millions of clones, roughly 94% detected once. Germline CDR1 and CDR2: SGHRS and YFSETQ. The CDR3 has 15 amino acids. V gave up 3 bases and J gave up 2 bases, with 14 bases separating them. Regarding the study as a whole: Among the subsets, naive ones generally showed larger estimated richness than memory ones.

The material sequenced was naive CD4+ T cells sorted from blood. Subset in this sample: CD45RA+ positively selected. V usage is TRBV5-1 and J usage is TRBJ1-1; maybe TRBD1 (5 bases). This receptor was identified in a man between 18 and 35 years old in good health. The CDR3 coding sequence is TGCGCCAGCAGCTCTACCGGGACGGTAAACACTGAAGCTTTCTTT. Translating it yields CASSSTGTVNTEAFF.